A selection of T cell receptor beta chains follows, all from one sample in a study of cytomegalovirus exposure and HLA in healthy donors. This table comes from immunoSEQ multiplex PCR, and its TCRdb copy is limited to in-frame clones, with some not included. The repertoire holds 110,000 or so clones, with about 76% as singletons. The specimen sequenced was PBMCs. The source of these receptors is a woman aged 40 to 50 in good health and CMV-seronegative. Each CDR3 is given with its conserved first and last residue. The order of the fields is D gene, J gene, clone size, V gene, CDR3 DNA, CDR3 protein. The D gene is left open where the match is weak. For some rows the clone size is stated as once, few or many, or as a class when expanded; others skip it.

- TRBJ1-5 - TRBV14 TGTGCCAGCAGTCTCAATCAGCCCCAGCATTTT CASSLNQPQHF
TRBD2 TRBJ2-1 - TRBV7-2 TGTGCCAGCAGCTTTAGCGGGGGGGCTTACAATGAGCAGTTCTTC CASSFSGGAYNEQFF
- TRBJ2-1 - TRBV5-4 TGTGCCAGCAGCTTGGGGGGGCTATCCTACAATGAGCAGTTCTTC CASSLGGLSYNEQFF
TRBD2 TRBJ2-1 - TRBV29-1 TGCAGCGCGGTCGGGGGGATAAACTACAATGAGCAGTTCTTC CSAVGGINYNEQFF
- TRBJ2-3 - TRBV21-1 TGTGCCAGCAGCAACCGGGACAGCAGAGATACGCAGTATTTT CASSNRDSRDTQYF
TRBD2 TRBJ2-3 few TRBV7-9 TGTGCCAGCAGCGCGGGGGGGGCAGATACGCAGTATTTT CASSAGGADTQYF
TRBD1 TRBJ2-3 - TRBV7-9 TGTGCCAGCAGCCCTAAACAGGGGGCGGACACAGATACGCAGTATTTT CASSPKQGADTDTQYF
- TRBJ2-7 - TRBV9 TGTGCCAGCAGCGTGAGTCAGGGCGCCTACGAGCAGTACTTC CASSVSQGAYEQYF
TRBD1 TRBJ1-1 - TRBV7-9 TGTGCCAGCAGCGCGGGACAGCGGGCTTTCTTT CASSAGQRAFF
- TRBJ1-5 few TRBV5-1 TGCGCCAGCAGCTCGGGGGACCGCAATCAGCCCCAGCATTTT CASSSGDRNQPQHF
- TRBJ1-4 few TRBV4-2 TGTGCCAGCAGCCAAGAACTTTGGAGAAAACTGTTTTTT CASSQELWRKLFF
- TRBJ1-1 - TRBV7-9 TGTGCCAGCAGCTTAGCGGGGGGTAAGACTGAAGCTTTCTTT CASSLAGGKTEAFF
- TRBJ1-1 once TRBV11-2 TGTGCCAGCAGCTGGACCGGGGAAGGGGGTACTGAAGCTTTCTTT CASSWTGEGGTEAFF
TRBD2 TRBJ2-7 - TRBV5-1 TGCGCCAGCAGCTTGTCTTCCGGGAGGGTTTACGAGCAGTACTTC CASSLSSGRVYEQYF
TRBD1 TRBJ1-1 - TRBV7-9 TGTGCCAGCATCCCGACAGGGGCGAACACTGAAGCTTTCTTT CASIPTGANTEAFF
TRBD1 TRBJ1-2 - TRBV23-1 TGCGCCAGCAACAAGCAAGGGGGCCCCTATGGCTACACCTTC CASNKQGGPYGYTF
- TRBJ1-5 few TRBV19 TGTGCCAGTACCTCAGGGTCTGGAAGTCAGCCCCAGCATTTT CASTSGSGSQPQHF
TRBD1 TRBJ2-2 - TRBV9 TGTGCCAGCAGCGTAGAGTCTTTCCCCGGACAGGGGATCACCGGGGAGCTGTTTTTT CASSVESFPGQGITGELFF
TRBD1 TRBJ2-7 once TRBV28 TGTGCCAGCAGCTCCCCGACAGGGGGCCTCGAGCAGTACTTC CASSSPTGGLEQYF
TRBD1 TRBJ1-2 few TRBV7-9 TGTTCCAGCAGCCAAGAACCAAGGGGGCTTAACTATGGCTACACCTTC CSSSQEPRGLNYGYTF
TRBD1 TRBJ2-5 - TRBV15 TGTGCCACCGGCTTCACAGGGGGCCGGGAGACCCAGTACTTC CATGFTGGRETQYF
TRBD2 TRBJ2-1 - TRBV5-1 TGCGCCACCAATGCGGCTAGCGGGGGGAGTGAGCAGTTCTTC CATNAASGGSEQFF
- TRBJ1-2 - TRBV5-1 TGCGCCAGCAGCTTGGACTTGTATTCCCGGGATGGCTACACCTTC CASSLDLYSRDGYTF
TRBD1 TRBJ1-1 - TRBV6-1 TGTGCCAGCAGTTTTCGGACAGGGGAAACTGAAGCTTTCTTT CASSFRTGETEAFF
- TRBJ1-2 - TRBV6-5 TGTGCCAGCAGTTTCAGAGACGGGGTCCCTGTCGGCTACACCTTC CASSFRDGVPVGYTF
- TRBJ2-7 - TRBV7-9 TGTGCCAGCAGCTTAGGGGGCGAATTTAGGAACAGCTACTACTTC CASSLGGEFRNSYYF
TRBD1 TRBJ1-5 - TRBV9 TGTGCCAGCAGCGGCGGGACAGGGGACTATCAGCCCCAGCATTTT CASSGGTGDYQPQHF
TRBD1 TRBJ1-1 - TRBV6-5 TGTGCCAGCAGCAGGGACAGGGTGGCGGCTGAAGCTTTCTTT CASSRDRVAAEAFF
- TRBJ2-2 once TRBV19 TGTGCCAGTAGTATGAGAAACAGGGCGGTCGGGGAGCTGTTTTTT CASSMRNRAVGELFF
TRBD1 TRBJ1-1 - TRBV7-9 TGTGCCAGCAGCATAGGACAGGCGGGGAACACTGAAGCTTTCTTT CASSIGQAGNTEAFF
- TRBJ2-2 - TRBV7-9 TGTGCCAGCAGACCGGGACTCCCAGACCCGAACACCGGGGAGCTGTTTTTT CASRPGLPDPNTGELFF
- TRBJ2-3 - TRBV5-5 TGTGCCAGCAGCTTGGTGTCGGACTACACAGATACGCAGTATTTT CASSLVSDYTDTQYF
TRBD2 TRBJ2-3 once TRBV11-2 TGTGCCAGCAGCTTCACTAGCGGGAGACCAACCACAGATACGCAGTATTTT CASSFTSGRPTTDTQYF
- TRBJ2-2 - TRBV7-9 TGTGCCAGCAGCCACAGGGATTACAACGCCGGGGAGCTGTTTTTT CASSHRDYNAGELFF
- TRBJ1-2 - TRBV27 TGTGCCAGCACGCCAGGGCCCTACTATGGCTACACCTTC CASTPGPYYGYTF
- TRBJ2-5 - TRBV6-5 TGTGCCAGCAGTCCTCGAGCGTATGTGAGTTCCGTCCAGTACTTC CASSPRAYVSSVQYF
- TRBJ2-3 - TRBV27 TGTGCCAGCAGTTTGGGAGTTACAGATACGCAGTATTTT CASSLGVTDTQYF
- TRBJ1-1 - TRBV19 TGTGCCAGTAGTATCACCCGGGACACTGAAGCTTTCTTT CASSITRDTEAFF
TRBD2 TRBJ2-3 few TRBV4-3 TGCGCCAGCAGCCAAGATAAGGCTAGCGGGGCCCTCCATACGCAGTATTTT CASSQDKASGALHTQYF
- TRBJ2-7 once TRBV2 TGTGCCAGCAGTGTCGGACAGACCACCTACGAGCAGCACTTC CASSVGQTTYEQHF
TRBD2 TRBJ2-5 - TRBV19 TGTGCCAGTAGTGACAGCGGACTAGCGGGACCAGAGACCCAGTACTTC CASSDSGLAGPETQYF
TRBD1 TRBJ1-3 - TRBV11-2 TGTGCCAGCAGCGCCGGACAGGGAGGCACCATATATTTT CASSAGQGGTIYF
- TRBJ2-4 - TRBV10-3 TGTGCCATCAGTGAGTTGCGAGGGTCAGGTCCCAAAAACATTCAGTACTTC CAISELRGSGPKNIQYF
TRBD2 TRBJ2-1 - TRBV7-6 TGTGCCAGCAGCTTGGCTAGCGGGAGCGATGAGCAGTTCTTC CASSLASGSDEQFF
TRBD2 TRBJ2-1 - TRBV10-3 TGTGCCATCAGTGACGGCCTAGCGGGAGGCGGCAATGAGCAGTTCTTC CAISDGLAGGGNEQFF
TRBD1 TRBJ1-1 - TRBV19 TGTGCCAGTAACAGGGGGTTTAGTGAAGCTTTCTTT CASNRGFSEAFF
TRBD1 TRBJ2-1 few TRBV5-1 TGCGCCAGCAGCTCCACGACAGGGTTGGGTGAGCAGTTCTTC CASSSTTGLGEQFF
- TRBJ1-2 - TRBV4-3 TGCGCCAGCAGCCAAGATCCGCAGAAGTGGTATGGCTACACCTTC CASSQDPQKWYGYTF
- TRBJ2-2 - TRBV7-9 TGTTCCAGCAGACCGGGACTCCCAGACCCGAACACCGGGGAGCTGTTTTTT CSSRPGLPDPNTGELFF
- TRBJ1-1 - TRBV30 TGTGCCTGGAGTGTTAAGGGGTGGGACACTGAAGCTTTCTTT CAWSVKGWDTEAFF
TRBD2 TRBJ2-5 - TRBV7-8 TGTGCCAGCAGCATTGGGACTAGCGGGGCGATGCACCAAGAGACCCAGTACTTC CASSIGTSGAMHQETQYF
- TRBJ2-7 - TRBV12-2 TGTGCAAGTCGCTTAGCGGGGACAGGGCCCTCCTACGAGCAGTACTTC CASRLAGTGPSYEQYF
- TRBJ1-2 - TRBV7-3 TGTGCCAGCAGCGCGGAAGCGGATGGCTACACCTTC CASSAEADGYTF
TRBD1 TRBJ2-5 - TRBV7-3 TGTGCCAGCAGCGCCGGACAGGGGAGGTTTGGGGAGACCCAGTACTTC CASSAGQGRFGETQYF
TRBD1 TRBJ1-5 - TRBV5-1 TGCGCCAGCAGCTTGTTGCCCCTCGACAGGGGAAGCAATCAGCCCCAGCATTTT CASSLLPLDRGSNQPQHF
- TRBJ2-7 - TRBV28 TGTAAGGTATCGGAAAGAGCGGTATACGAGCAGTACTTC CKVSERAVYEQYF
- TRBJ2-1 - TRBV14 TGTGCCAGCAGCCGGCTCCTCGACAGGTCCAATGAGCAGTTCTTC CASSRLLDRSNEQFF
- TRBJ1-3 - TRBV12-2 TGTGCAAGTGCACAGGGCTATAGTGGAAACACCATATATTTT CASAQGYSGNTIYF
- TRBJ1-1 - TRBV28 TGTGCCAGCATCGGGGGGCGGACTGAAGCTTTCTTT CASIGGRTEAFF
- TRBJ2-3 - TRBV28 TGTGCCAGCAGTCGCGGGGGCACAGATACGCAGTATTTT CASSRGGTDTQYF